The TCR beta chain described here comes from a study of T-cell reconstitution after alpha-beta-depleted transplantation in children. V lost 7 bases to trimming and J lost 8 bases, with 20 bases between them. The CDR3 has 14 residues. This clonotype was counted a few times. Researchers prepared the TCRbeta library using unique molecular identifiers, the study reports. TCRdb re-analysed the PCR reads in MiXCR, keeping a single row per CDR3 protein. This sample has some 200,000 distinct CDR3 sequences, with around 10% found just once. V gene TRBV12-3 or TRBV12-4 combines with J gene TRBJ1-2; a weak D match, TRBD1 (5 bases). The sequences come from PBMCs from the stem cell graft donor, collected from the stem cell graft. This receptor was identified in a human donor who donated a stem cell graft to a child with acute lymphoblastic leukemia. CDR3 region: CASILRDRDRGYTF. The CDR3 nucleotides read TGTGCCAGCATCCTAAGGGACCGTGATCGGGGCTACACCTTC.